This record concerns one T cell receptor beta chain sequence. It lacks a known antigen. Base-call qualities are not available, and no considerably larger clone is one nucleotide away. This sample stems from a study of OX40 agonist ivuxolimab in advanced cancers. As for the study more broadly: Ivuxolimab was a fully human IgG2 agonistic monoclonal antibody targeting the costimulatory receptor OX40 (CD134). Intravenous ivuxolimab was administered to patients every 2 weeks at six dose levels: 0.01, 0.1, 0.3, 1.5, 3 and 10 mg/kg. Of the 50 or so patients in dose escalation, some 20 had hepatocellular carcinoma, some 15 had melanoma, 9 had renal cell carcinoma and 9 had head and neck cancer. In the dose-escalation cohort, approximately 82% of patients were male, and the mean age was roughly 56 years with a range of 23 to 79. Patients were allowed to have had prior anti-PD-1, anti-PD-L1 or anti-CTLA-4 therapy, and around two fifths of the dose-escalation patients had been treated with checkpoint inhibitors. Three dose-escalation patients achieved partial responses, one with hepatocellular carcinoma and two with cutaneous melanoma. Peripheral TCRbeta sequencing was intended to test whether TCR sequence diversity was altered and clonal T-cell expansion was caused by ivuxolimab. The paper covers the monotherapy dose-escalation part of the phase I ivuxolimab trial, which included N ≈ 50 patients.

The CDR1 and CDR2 encoded by the germline V gene are SQVTM and ANQGSEA. V is trimmed back by 2 bases and J by 12 bases, and the junction contains 14 bases that no gene match accounts for. The CDR3 spans 15 residues, from the cysteine through the phenylalanine. Left in the record is the CDR3 DNA by itself, 45 bases read in frame from the first base. For sequencing of the TCRbeta CDR3 region, genomic DNA was extracted from the sorted cells. TCRbeta CDR3 regions were sequenced using the immunoSEQ Assay. TCRdb re-hosts the immuneACCESS table, in-frame sequences only. Its copies lack some clones; in the studies checked, an unresolved V gene accounts for under half of them, and the cause for the rest is not known. This sample has some 43,000 clones in its table, and roughly 94% of those were observed once. The ten largest clonotypes hold about 10% of the sample. Patients with a history of autoimmune disease or receiving systemic immunosuppression were excluded from the trial. In every dose cohort, peripheral blood was drawn for TCR sequencing at baseline, cycle 4 day 1, and cycle 7 day 1. Samples were obtained from an open-label, multicenter, first-in-human phase I dose-escalation trial of ivuxolimab. Adults with locally advanced or metastatic head and neck squamous cell, hepatocellular, melanoma or renal cell carcinoma were enrolled in the trial. CD4+ and CD8+ T cells were sorted separately from peripheral blood before TCR sequencing.

Points the paper makes about the study in general: The antigen specificity of the peripheral T cells that underwent clonal expansion was not determined. At doses of 0.1 to 3.0 mg/kg, clonal expansion of both CD4+ and CD8+ blood T cells was observed from baseline to week 6. Low levels of normalized T-cell clonal expansion were also seen in some patients who did not respond. After ivuxolimab, more expanded clones were found on average in CD8+ T cells than in CD4+ T cells. In partial responders in the 0.1-3.0 mg/kg groups, normalized peripheral clonal expansion was found to be among the lowest, especially among CD8+ T cells.

The receptor was isolated from an adult with an advanced solid tumor such as melanoma, head and neck, liver or kidney cancer. The material sequenced was CD4+ or CD8+ T cells sorted from blood, taken in a trial of the OX40 agonist ivuxolimab. This chain joins TRBV29-1 to TRBJ2-7; 12 middle bases align to TRBD2. The base sequence is TGCAGCGTTGAAAGTCTAGCGGGAGGGCCCCTTTACCGGTACTTC. This translates into CSVESLAGGPLYRYF.